The clone carrying this T cell receptor (beta chain) was detected many times. These data belong to a study of T-cell reconstitution after alpha-beta-depleted transplantation in children. Using unique molecular identifiers, the investigators prepared the TCRbeta library. Using its own MiXCR run on the PCR reads, TCRdb lists one record per CDR3 protein. The sample yields over 70,000 distinct CDR3 sequences, roughly 8.4% seen once. The germline CDR1 and CDR2 sequences are MNHEY and SVGAGI. CDR3 length: 15 amino acids. J was trimmed by 7 bases and V by 6 bases; bases with no gene match: 7. The chain combines TRBV6-5 with TRBJ1-4, with 11 bases lining up with TRBD1. The sample consisted of PBMCs from the stem cell graft donor, taken from the stem cell graft. This TCR was sampled from a human donor who donated a stem cell graft to a child with congenital amegakaryocytic thrombocytopenia. In nucleotides, the CDR3 is TGTGCCAGCAGCCTACCGGGACAGGGGGTTGAAAAACTGTTTTTT. This gives the protein CASSLPGQGVEKLFF.